The rows below give T cell receptor beta chains drawn from one sample of a study of PD-1 blockade in classical Hodgkin lymphoma. Using immunoSEQ multiplex PCR, the repertoire was profiled, and TCRdb retains in-frame clones only, with some absent. The table has around 10,000 clones, nearly 80% seen once. Sequencing used peripheral blood mononuclear cells (PBMCs), obtained before the second cycle of nivolumab. The receptors were gathered from a human donor with classical Hodgkin lymphoma. CDR3s include the opening cysteine and the closing phenylalanine or tryptophan. Fields, in order: V gene, clone size, J gene, D gene, CDR3 protein, CDR3 DNA. The D gene is left open where the match is weak. The size field is filled for only some rows; it gives once, few, many or a size class.

V gene: TRBV10-3
clone size: .
J gene: TRBJ2-1
D gene: TRBD2
CDR3 protein: CAISTPLAGGVNEQFF
CDR3 DNA: TGTGCCATCAGTACCCCTCTAGCGGGAGGGGTCAATGAGCAGTTCTTC

V gene: TRBV7-8
clone size: .
J gene: TRBJ2-5
D gene: TRBD2
CDR3 protein: CASSLEREEWETQYF
CDR3 DNA: TGTGCCAGCAGCTTAGAGCGGGAGGAATGGGAGACCCAGTACTTC

V gene: TRBV7-8
clone size: .
J gene: TRBJ2-7
D gene: .
CDR3 protein: CASSLVSGIFGEQYF
CDR3 DNA: TGTGCCAGCAGCTTAGTCTCAGGGATCTTTGGCGAGCAGTACTTC

V gene: TRBV18
clone size: once
J gene: TRBJ1-3
D gene: TRBD1
CDR3 protein: CASSRDSSGNTIYF
CDR3 DNA: TGTGCCAGCTCCAGGGACAGCTCTGGAAACACCATATATTTT

V gene: TRBV21-1
clone size: .
J gene: TRBJ1-4
D gene: .
CDR3 protein: CASSSFLVQVHNEKLFF
CDR3 DNA: TGTGCCAGCAGTTCGTTCCTAGTACAGGTGCATAATGAAAAACTGTTTTTT

V gene: TRBV7-8
clone size: .
J gene: TRBJ1-3
D gene: .
CDR3 protein: CASTVSGNTIYF
CDR3 DNA: TGTGCCAGCACCGTATCTGGAAACACCATATATTTT

V gene: TRBV29-1
clone size: once
J gene: TRBJ2-7
D gene: .
CDR3 protein: CSVEDGDSYEQYF
CDR3 DNA: TGCAGCGTTGAGGACGGAGACTCCTACGAGCAGTACTTC

V gene: TRBV7-6
clone size: .
J gene: TRBJ1-1
D gene: .
CDR3 protein: CASSIPQAGQDTEAFF
CDR3 DNA: TGTGCCAGCAGCATCCCACAGGCCGGTCAGGACACTGAAGCTTTCTTT

V gene: TRBV5-1
clone size: few
J gene: TRBJ1-4
D gene: TRBD1
CDR3 protein: CASSLVGQPNEKLFF
CDR3 DNA: TGCGCCAGCAGCTTGGTGGGACAGCCTAATGAAAAACTGTTTTTT

V gene: TRBV4-1
clone size: .
J gene: TRBJ1-2
D gene: .
CDR3 protein: CASSQDGGSRTNYGYTF
CDR3 DNA: TGCGCCAGCAGCCAAGATGGTGGCTCCCGAACCAACTATGGCTACACCTTC

V gene: TRBV23-1
clone size: .
J gene: TRBJ2-7
D gene: .
CDR3 protein: CASSPHKDEQYF
CDR3 DNA: TGCGCCAGCAGTCCGCACAAGGACGAGCAGTACTTC

V gene: TRBV11-3
clone size: .
J gene: TRBJ2-3
D gene: TRBD1
CDR3 protein: CASSLGDRGVADTQYF
CDR3 DNA: TGTGCCAGCAGCTTAGGGGACAGGGGTGTTGCAGATACGCAGTATTTT

V gene: TRBV28
clone size: .
J gene: TRBJ2-1
D gene: TRBD2
CDR3 protein: CASSSTSGRAPYNEQFF
CDR3 DNA: TGTGCCAGCAGTTCTACTAGCGGGAGGGCCCCATACAATGAGCAGTTCTTC

V gene: TRBV11-1
clone size: few
J gene: TRBJ2-7
D gene: TRBD1
CDR3 protein: CASSLEGTGVYEQYF
CDR3 DNA: TGTGCCAGCAGCTTAGAGGGGACAGGGGTGTACGAGCAGTACTTC

V gene: TRBV5-1
clone size: few
J gene: TRBJ1-2
D gene: TRBD1
CDR3 protein: CASSLSVDGQGSGYTF
CDR3 DNA: TGCGCCAGCAGCTTGTCGGTAGACGGACAGGGAAGTGGCTACACCTTC

V gene: TRBV15
clone size: .
J gene: TRBJ2-5
D gene: TRBD2
CDR3 protein: CATSMPRRSGRETQYF
CDR3 DNA: TGTGCCACCAGCATGCCTCGGAGGAGCGGGAGAGAGACCCAGTACTTC

V gene: TRBV4-1
clone size: .
J gene: TRBJ2-7
D gene: .
CDR3 protein: CASSQGRGQSPLDEQYF
CDR3 DNA: TGCGCCAGCAGCCAAGGGAGGGGACAAAGCCCACTTGACGAGCAGTACTTC

V gene: TRBV18
clone size: .
J gene: TRBJ2-5
D gene: .
CDR3 protein: CASSPVSGAGYQETQYF
CDR3 DNA: TGTGCCAGCTCACCAGTTTCGGGGGCCGGGTACCAAGAGACCCAGTACTTC

V gene: TRBV14
clone size: .
J gene: TRBJ1-2
D gene: .
CDR3 protein: CASSQGFGLAPYYGYTF
CDR3 DNA: TGTGCCAGCAGCCAAGGCTTCGGTCTCGCCCCCTACTATGGCTACACCTTC

V gene: TRBV30
clone size: .
J gene: TRBJ1-1
D gene: .
CDR3 protein: CAWSALGTEAFF
CDR3 DNA: TGTGCCTGGAGTGCATTAGGGACTGAAGCTTTCTTT

V gene: TRBV10-3
clone size: .
J gene: TRBJ1-4
D gene: .
CDR3 protein: CAISESGAAAGEKLFF
CDR3 DNA: TGTGCCATCAGTGAGTCCGGTGCGGCCGCGGGGGAAAAACTGTTTTTT

V gene: TRBV6-1
clone size: medium-sized
J gene: TRBJ1-1
D gene: .
CDR3 protein: CASSEALGEYTEAFF
CDR3 DNA: TGTGCCAGCAGTGAAGCCCTGGGGGAGTACACTGAAGCTTTCTTT

V gene: TRBV7-3
clone size: .
J gene: TRBJ2-1
D gene: .
CDR3 protein: CASSLMGPTSLSEQFF
CDR3 DNA: TGTGCCAGCAGCTTAATGGGACCCACTAGCCTTAGTGAGCAGTTCTTC

V gene: TRBV9
clone size: .
J gene: TRBJ1-1
D gene: .
CDR3 protein: CASSPGGLGTEAFF
CDR3 DNA: TGTGCCAGCAGCCCTGGGGGGCTGGGGACTGAAGCTTTCTTT

V gene: TRBV6-1
clone size: .
J gene: TRBJ2-7
D gene: .
CDR3 protein: CASSEIYEQYF
CDR3 DNA: TGTGCCAGCAGTGAAATCTACGAGCAGTACTTC

V gene: TRBV5-4
clone size: .
J gene: TRBJ1-1
D gene: TRBD1
CDR3 protein: CASSPGGGALGTEAFF
CDR3 DNA: TGTGCCAGCAGCCCAGGGGGGGGCGCTTTGGGCACTGAAGCTTTCTTT

V gene: TRBV5-1
clone size: .
J gene: TRBJ2-2
D gene: TRBD2
CDR3 protein: CASSSDNSGRDTGELFF
CDR3 DNA: TGCGCCAGCAGCTCGGATAATAGCGGGAGGGACACCGGGGAGCTGTTTTTT

V gene: TRBV5-1
clone size: .
J gene: TRBJ2-7
D gene: TRBD2
CDR3 protein: CASSSGTSGSIEQYF
CDR3 DNA: TGCGCCAGCAGCTCAGGGACTAGCGGGAGTATCGAGCAGTACTTC

V gene: TRBV7-2
clone size: once
J gene: TRBJ2-2
D gene: TRBD2
CDR3 protein: CASSLGSGRAANTGELFF
CDR3 DNA: TGTGCCAGCAGCTTAGGTAGCGGGAGGGCCGCGAACACCGGGGAGCTGTTTTTT

V gene: TRBV28
clone size: .
J gene: TRBJ1-5
D gene: .
CDR3 protein: CASSFPGTYSNQPQHF
CDR3 DNA: TGTGCCAGCAGTTTTCCTGGGACGTATAGCAATCAGCCCCAGCATTTT

V gene: TRBV11-2
clone size: .
J gene: TRBJ1-6
D gene: TRBD1
CDR3 protein: CASSSGQGFRGSPLHF
CDR3 DNA: TGTGCCAGCAGCTCGGGACAGGGCTTTCGAGGTTCACCCCTCCACTTT

V gene: TRBV9
clone size: .
J gene: TRBJ1-2
D gene: .
CDR3 protein: CASSPSSGRSGYTF
CDR3 DNA: TGTGCCAGCAGCCCTTCATCAGGGAGGTCGGGCTACACCTTC

V gene: TRBV28
clone size: .
J gene: TRBJ2-7
D gene: .
CDR3 protein: CASSFGLGGRREQYF
CDR3 DNA: TGTGCCAGCAGTTTTGGGCTTGGAGGAAGGCGCGAGCAGTACTTC

V gene: TRBV27
clone size: few
J gene: TRBJ2-2
D gene: TRBD2
CDR3 protein: CASRLTGRADGELFF
CDR3 DNA: TGTGCCAGCCGCTTAACGGGGAGGGCCGACGGGGAGCTGTTTTTT

V gene: TRBV14
clone size: .
J gene: TRBJ2-1
D gene: TRBD1
CDR3 protein: CASSQVLRTGQFF
CDR3 DNA: TGTGCCAGCAGCCAAGTCTTGAGGACAGGGCAGTTCTTC

V gene: TRBV6-4
clone size: few
J gene: TRBJ2-1
D gene: TRBD2
CDR3 protein: CASSDSFSGRIEQFF
CDR3 DNA: TGTGCCAGCAGTGACTCCTTTAGCGGGAGGATTGAGCAGTTCTTC

V gene: TRBV5-4
clone size: .
J gene: TRBJ2-1
D gene: .
CDR3 protein: CASTSASSYNEQFF
CDR3 DNA: TGTGCCAGCACTAGCGCGAGCTCCTACAATGAGCAGTTCTTC

V gene: TRBV18
clone size: .
J gene: TRBJ2-3
D gene: TRBD2
CDR3 protein: CASSRRLAGNTDTQYF
CDR3 DNA: TGTGCCAGCTCCCGCCGACTAGCGGGGAACACAGATACGCAGTATTTT

V gene: TRBV6-1
clone size: few
J gene: TRBJ1-4
D gene: .
CDR3 protein: CASSKGIDPNEKLFF
CDR3 DNA: TGTGCCAGCAGTAAAGGGATAGACCCCAATGAAAAACTGTTTTTT

V gene: TRBV28
clone size: .
J gene: TRBJ2-1
D gene: .
CDR3 protein: CASRFLNEQFF
CDR3 DNA: TGTGCCAGCAGATTCCTCAATGAGCAGTTCTTC

V gene: TRBV11-2
clone size: .
J gene: TRBJ1-5
D gene: .
CDR3 protein: CASSPRGGNQPQHF
CDR3 DNA: TGTGCCAGCAGTCCAAGGGGGGGAAATCAGCCCCAGCATTTT

V gene: TRBV10-2
clone size: once
J gene: TRBJ1-2
D gene: TRBD1
CDR3 protein: CASSGRDRGDYGYTF
CDR3 DNA: TGCGCCAGCAGTGGGCGGGACAGGGGCGACTATGGCTACACCTTC

V gene: TRBV10-3
clone size: .
J gene: TRBJ1-5
D gene: .
CDR3 protein: CAISGTINQPQHF
CDR3 DNA: TGTGCCATCAGTGGGACGATTAATCAGCCCCAGCATTTT

V gene: TRBV27
clone size: .
J gene: TRBJ2-2
D gene: .
CDR3 protein: CASSFWGAGSLDGELFF
CDR3 DNA: TGTGCCAGCAGTTTCTGGGGTGCAGGATCTCTCGACGGGGAGCTGTTTTTT

V gene: TRBV28
clone size: once
J gene: TRBJ1-2
D gene: .
CDR3 protein: CASSLEKGYGYTF
CDR3 DNA: TGTGCCAGCAGTTTAGAGAAGGGCTATGGCTACACCTTC

V gene: TRBV15
clone size: .
J gene: TRBJ2-1
D gene: TRBD1
CDR3 protein: CATSIRDRALDEQFF
CDR3 DNA: TGTGCCACCAGCATCCGGGACAGGGCCCTCGATGAGCAGTTCTTC

V gene: TRBV5-1
clone size: few
J gene: TRBJ2-3
D gene: TRBD2
CDR3 protein: CASSFGTSGPTDTQYF
CDR3 DNA: TGCGCCAGCAGCTTCGGGACTAGCGGGCCCACAGATACGCAGTATTTT